The sequence of this T cell receptor (beta chain) was determined in a study of T cells in Graves' hyperthyroidism and ophthalmopathy. In the study overall: Peripheral blood draws took place at initial diagnosis, ahead of any treatment.

Per germline, CDR1 ENHRY and CDR2 SYGVKD. The CDR3 loop spans 13 amino acids. V trimming: 8 bases; J trimming: 4 bases; junction bases outside the gene matches: 5. TCR beta CDR3 sequences were amplified from RNA transcripts. The HTBI set primed first-round TCR CDR3 RT-PCR. TCRdb re-called the multiplex PCR reads through MiXCR, storing one row per CDR3 protein. Found here are about 96,000 distinct CDR3 sequences, around 50% of them singletons; the top ten hold 25% to 30%. This clonotype was recorded many times. Hyperthyroidism of Graves' type that showed no ophthalmopathy progression within 18 months was stable. The patients, who ranged from 18 to 65 in age, presented with newly diagnosed hyperthyroidism lasting under 2 months. Diagnoses rested on clinical symptoms, serum thyroxine and TRAb, thyroid ultrasound and orbital computed tomography.

The rearrangement uses TRBV10-3 and TRBJ1-1; 9 bases are a match to TRBD1. Sequenced material: blood. This receptor was taken from a woman in her 40s with Graves' hyperthyroidism. CDR3 residues: CAIGGTGSTEAFF. CDR3 sequence (DNA): TGTGCCATCGGGGGGACAGGGAGCACTGAAGCTTTCTTT.